This TCR beta chain originates from a study of blood T cell repertoires in COVID-19. Across the whole study: Spain, Italy and the United States supplied samples that represented acute and convalescent COVID-19.

The CDR3 is 15 residues long. The V gene's germline CDR1 is SGHKS and CDR2 YYEKEE (reference sequence). Trimming took 2 bases from V and 0 from J, leaving 9 bases between them. Assay used: immunoSEQ multiplex PCR; TCRdb lists only in-frame clones, some missing. The data hold approximately 150,000 clones, with around 81% observed a single time. Sequenced: peripheral blood. The chain joins TRBV5-5 to TRBJ2-1; D ambiguous. The source is a woman between 50 and 59 years old with acute or convalescent COVID-19. The CDR3 DNA sequence: TGTGCCAGCAGCTTACTGGAGAGCTCCTACAATGAGCAGTTCTTC. Amino acid sequence: CASSLLESSYNEQFF.